This is a list of T cell receptor beta chains from one sample in a study of T cell repertoires in cytomegalovirus infection. TCRdb used MiXCR to reprocess the reads, holding one entry per CDR3 protein. The repertoire holds hundreds of thousands of distinct CDR3 sequences, with 30% to 40% as singletons. These receptors have no known antigen. The sequences come from cultured PBMCs, collected from culture after CMV antigen stimulation. The receptors derive from a human donor in good health (CMV status not recorded). Some clones in this sample may be carry-over from other donors' samples. Each CDR3 is given with its conserved first and last residue.

CDR3aa	v_gene
CSARAGTGDQPQHF	TRBV20-1
CASRWTGAGATEAFF	TRBV28
CASSLGMLAGPQETQYF	TRBV5-5
CASSRLGVTEKLFF	TRBV7-9
CASSEAHGTEAFF	TRBV6-1
CASSPGTGSRGYTF	TRBV7-8
CATRTLRKNQPQHF	TRBV24-1
CSAPGATNEKLFF	TRBV20-1
CASSLARLKGLNTEAFF	TRBV7-6
CASSEIASGISWTGELFF	TRBV2
CASSQMQSYNEQFF	TRBV3-1
CASSLWPAVTKNIQYF	TRBV5-4
CASSHQGTEQYF	TRBV7-2
CASSLAAGANVLTF	TRBV28
CASSAREVGGELFF	TRBV7-6
CASSPGRRPPWDYTF	TRBV19
CASTYSGVGQETQYF	TRBV7-9
CASSSSGSNQPQHF	TRBV12-3/TRBV12-4
CASGIEPGYEQYF	TRBV19
CSARAVGGAGGELFF	TRBV20-1
CASSTGPTPGYGYTF	TRBV12-3/TRBV12-4
CSASGRGGRETQYF	TRBV20-1
CASSRSDPETGELFF	TRBV19
CASSSGSGTYNEQFF	TRBV18
CASSFRGQSYEQYF	TRBV7-9
CASSLRLAGNTIYF	TRBV12-3/TRBV12-4
CASSPSTGYNEQFF	TRBV4-1
CASRGGIETQYF	TRBV2
CASPPRGGLNTEAFF	TRBV25-1
CASSAQTQYF	TRBV13
CASSPPGGGMNTEAFF	TRBV7-2
CASSLTRSYNEQFF	TRBV12-3/TRBV12-4
CASSLVAGGNTDTQYF	TRBV5-6
CASSIDYGSYYEQYF	TRBV7-2
CASSAEGQSNQPQHF	TRBV2
CSARKTGVLTGELFF	TRBV20-1
CASRELSSNYGYTF	TRBV28
CASRSRGSHVYNEQFF	TRBV6-2/TRBV6-3
CASSLGLNSYAQYF	TRBV7-2
CSVSSGADTQYF	TRBV29-1
CASSTSSDTDTQYF	TRBV6-2/TRBV6-3
CATTLSYEQYF	TRBV6-8
CASSNIAGGLTDTQYF	TRBV12-3/TRBV12-4
CASSQERIGDATQYF	TRBV4-2
CASSRRRDRENEQYF	TRBV19
CASSFGTSPLTGELFF	TRBV7-2
CASSPVTRARGDEQFF	TRBV4-1
CASSGGASEQFF	TRBV12-3/TRBV12-4
CASSFDRGGDTQYF	TRBV7-2
CASSLTYRDPYEQYF	TRBV4-2
CAGTGPNYGYTF	TRBV5-4
CASSAGSSYNEQFF	TRBV7-8
CASSLRTSGTPEQFF	TRBV7-2
CASSLDHNQPQHF	TRBV12-3/TRBV12-4
CASSRESQETQYF	TRBV6-5
CASSLPLAGGPIEQFF	TRBV28
CASRAATYEQYF	TRBV6-1
CAISTQGAVSNYGYTF	TRBV10-3
CASSSGARGREQFF	TRBV11-2